The clone carrying this TCR beta chain was counted between two and nine times. The data originate from a study of blood T cell repertoires in COVID-19. The CDR3 is 13 amino acids. Trimming left V 4 bases short and J 1 base short, with 5 bases between. The germline gives CDR1 ENHRY, CDR2 SYGVKD. Measured with immunoSEQ multiplex PCR; TCRdb has only the in-frame clones, and not every one. The sample comprises about 190,000 clones, over 75% of which are singletons, and approximately 13% rests with the top ten. The gene calls are TRBV10-3 and TRBJ1-3, with unresolved D. This receptor was taken from a woman aged 50 to 60 with acute or convalescent COVID-19. The sequenced sample was peripheral blood. CDR3 in amino acids: CAISGQSGNTIYF. The CDR3 coding sequence is TGTGCCATCAGTGGTCAGTCTGGAAACACCATATATTTT.